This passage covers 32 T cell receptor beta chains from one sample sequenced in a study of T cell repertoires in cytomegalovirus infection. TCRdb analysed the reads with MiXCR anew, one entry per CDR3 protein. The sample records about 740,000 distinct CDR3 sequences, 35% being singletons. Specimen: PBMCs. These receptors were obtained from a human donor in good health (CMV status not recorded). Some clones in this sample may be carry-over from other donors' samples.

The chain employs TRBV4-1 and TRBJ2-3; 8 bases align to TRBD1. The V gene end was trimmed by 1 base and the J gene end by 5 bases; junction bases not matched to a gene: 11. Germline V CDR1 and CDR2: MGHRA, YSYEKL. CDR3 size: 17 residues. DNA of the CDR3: TGCGCCAGCAGCCAAGTAGGCAGGGGGCGAGGGGAAGATACGCAGTATTTT. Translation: CASSQVGRGRGEDTQYF.

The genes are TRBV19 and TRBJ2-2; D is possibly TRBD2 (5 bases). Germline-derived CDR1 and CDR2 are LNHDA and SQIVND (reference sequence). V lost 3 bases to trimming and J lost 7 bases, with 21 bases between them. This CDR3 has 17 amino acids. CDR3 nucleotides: TGTGCCAGTAGTATCCGGGAACCCGGTAATGAGGACGGGGAGCTGTTTTTT. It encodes CASSIREPGNEDGELFF.

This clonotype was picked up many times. The CDR3 here is CASSQRPGTSGRVNEQFF. The CDR3 DNA reads TGTGCCAGCAGCCAGAGACCCGGGACTAGCGGGAGGGTCAATGAGCAGTTCTTC. The gene calls are TRBV3-1 and TRBJ2-1, with TRBD2 matching over 16 bases. The V and J ends lost 3 bases and 6 bases, in that order; junction bases with no gene match: 8. Germline loops: CDR1 LGHDT, CDR2 YNNKEL (reference sequence). CDR3 length: 18 residues.

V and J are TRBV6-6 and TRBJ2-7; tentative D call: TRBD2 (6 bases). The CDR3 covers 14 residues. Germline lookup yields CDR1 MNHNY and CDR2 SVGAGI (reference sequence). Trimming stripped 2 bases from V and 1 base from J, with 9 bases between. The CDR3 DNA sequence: TGTGCCAGCAGTTACGTGGAGGGGTCCTACGAGCAGTACTTC. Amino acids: CASSYVEGSYEQYF.

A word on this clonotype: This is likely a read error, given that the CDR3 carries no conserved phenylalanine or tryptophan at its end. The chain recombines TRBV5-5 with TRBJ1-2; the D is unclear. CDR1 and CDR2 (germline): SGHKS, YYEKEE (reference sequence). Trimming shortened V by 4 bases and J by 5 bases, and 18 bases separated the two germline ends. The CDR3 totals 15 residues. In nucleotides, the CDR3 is TGTGCCAGCAGCCAGGCCGCGTCCACGAATTATGGCTACACCTTA. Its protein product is CASSQAASTNYGYTL.

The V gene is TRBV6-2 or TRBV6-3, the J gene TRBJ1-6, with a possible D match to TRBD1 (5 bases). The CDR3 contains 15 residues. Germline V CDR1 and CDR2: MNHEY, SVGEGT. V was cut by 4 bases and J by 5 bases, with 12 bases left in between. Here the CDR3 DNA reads TGTGCCAGCAGTTCTTCTGGACAAAATAATTCACCCCTCCACTTT. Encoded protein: CASSSSGQNNSPLHF.

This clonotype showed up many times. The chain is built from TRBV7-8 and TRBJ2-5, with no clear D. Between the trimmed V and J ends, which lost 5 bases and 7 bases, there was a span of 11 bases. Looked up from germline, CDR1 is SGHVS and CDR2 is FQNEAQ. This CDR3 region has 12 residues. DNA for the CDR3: TGTGCCAGCAGCCCTGAAAAAAGGACCCAGTACTTC. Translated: CASSPEKRTQYF.

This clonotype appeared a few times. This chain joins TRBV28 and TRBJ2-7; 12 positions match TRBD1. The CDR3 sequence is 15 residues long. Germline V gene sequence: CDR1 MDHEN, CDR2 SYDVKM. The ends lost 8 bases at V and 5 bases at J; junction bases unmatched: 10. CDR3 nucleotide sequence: TGTGCCAGCGGGACTTGGGGACAGGGGGCGGACGAGCAGTACTTC. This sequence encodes CASGTWGQGADEQYF.

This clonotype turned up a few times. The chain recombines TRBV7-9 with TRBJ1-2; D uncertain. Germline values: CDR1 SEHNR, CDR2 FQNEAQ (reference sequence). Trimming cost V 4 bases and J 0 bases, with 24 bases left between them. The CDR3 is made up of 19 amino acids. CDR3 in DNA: TGTGCCAGCAGCTCCACGGACCCAATACCGAATCTTACTAACTATGGCTACACCTTC. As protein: CASSSTDPIPNLTNYGYTF.

The CDR3 is CSVGRFVAYNEQFF. The DNA of the CDR3 is TGCAGCGTGGGGAGATTTGTGGCCTACAATGAGCAGTTCTTC. The chain links TRBV29-1 to TRBJ2-1; tentative D call: TRBD2 (5 bases). In germline, CDR1 is SQVTM, CDR2 ANQGSEA. Trimming pared 6 bases from V and 2 bases from J, leaving 14 bases between. This CDR3 comprises 14 residues.

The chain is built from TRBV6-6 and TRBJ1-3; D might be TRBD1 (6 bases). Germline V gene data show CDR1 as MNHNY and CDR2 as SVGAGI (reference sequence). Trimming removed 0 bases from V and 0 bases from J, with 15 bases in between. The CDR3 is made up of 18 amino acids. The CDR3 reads CASSYSGPGASSGNTIYF. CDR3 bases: TGTGCCAGCAGTTACTCGGGGCCAGGGGCTTCCTCTGGAAACACCATATATTTT.

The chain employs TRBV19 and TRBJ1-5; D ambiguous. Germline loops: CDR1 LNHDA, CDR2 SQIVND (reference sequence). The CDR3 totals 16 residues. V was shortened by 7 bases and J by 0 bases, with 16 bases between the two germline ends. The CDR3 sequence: CASNGRRSYSNQPQHF. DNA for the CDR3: TGTGCCAGTAATGGGCGCCGGTCTTATAGCAATCAGCCCCAGCATTTT.

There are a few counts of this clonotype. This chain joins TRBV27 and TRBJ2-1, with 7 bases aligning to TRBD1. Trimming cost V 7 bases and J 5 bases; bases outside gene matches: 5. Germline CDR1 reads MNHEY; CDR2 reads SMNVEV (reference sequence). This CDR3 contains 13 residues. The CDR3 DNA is TGTGCCAGCACAGCCAGGGGGAACAATGAGCAGTTCTTC. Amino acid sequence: CASTARGNNEQFF.

The CDR3 protein is CASSLALTIHEQYF. In DNA, the CDR3 is TGTGCCAGCAGTTTAGCCTTAACAATCCACGAGCAGTACTTC. The chain is built from TRBV12-3 or TRBV12-4 and TRBJ2-7, with D hard to call. The length of the CDR3 is 14 residues. The V gene lost 0 bases and the J gene lost 5 bases, with 11 bases spanning the gap.

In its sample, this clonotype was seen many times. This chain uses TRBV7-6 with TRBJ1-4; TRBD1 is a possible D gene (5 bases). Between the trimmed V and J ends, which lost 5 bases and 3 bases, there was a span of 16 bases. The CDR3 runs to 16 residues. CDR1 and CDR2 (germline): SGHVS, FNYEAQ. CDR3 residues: CASSRITGSPNEKLFF. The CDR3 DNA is TGTGCCAGCAGCCGAATCACAGGATCCCCTAATGAAAAACTGTTTTTT. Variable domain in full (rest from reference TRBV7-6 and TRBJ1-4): GAGVSQSPRYKVTKRGQDVALRCDPISGHVSLYWYRQALGQGPEFLTYFNYEAQQDKSGLPNDRFSAERPEGSISTLTIQRTEQRDSAMYRCASSRITGSPNEKLFFGSGTQLSVL.

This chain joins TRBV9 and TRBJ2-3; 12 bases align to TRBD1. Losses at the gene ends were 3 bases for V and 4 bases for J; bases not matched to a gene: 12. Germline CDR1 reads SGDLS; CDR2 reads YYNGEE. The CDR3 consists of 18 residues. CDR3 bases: TGTGCCAGCAGCGGGAGGGACAGGGGGCGTTTCGGAGCAGATACGCAGTATTTT. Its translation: CASSGRDRGRFGADTQYF.

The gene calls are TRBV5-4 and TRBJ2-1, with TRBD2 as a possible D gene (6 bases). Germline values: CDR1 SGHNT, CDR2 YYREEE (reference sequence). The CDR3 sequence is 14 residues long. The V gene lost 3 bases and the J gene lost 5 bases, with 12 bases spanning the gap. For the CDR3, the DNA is TGTGCCAGCAGCTGGGGGACTGGAGACAATGAGCAGTTCTTC. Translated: CASSWGTGDNEQFF.

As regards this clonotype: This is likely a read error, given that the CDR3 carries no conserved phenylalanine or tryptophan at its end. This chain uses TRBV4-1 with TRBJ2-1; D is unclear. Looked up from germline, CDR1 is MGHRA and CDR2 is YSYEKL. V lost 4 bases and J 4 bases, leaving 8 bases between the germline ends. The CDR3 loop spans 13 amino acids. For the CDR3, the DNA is TGCGCCAGCAGCCCTACAGCTTACAATGAGCAGTTCTTA. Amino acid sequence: CASSPTAYNEQFL.

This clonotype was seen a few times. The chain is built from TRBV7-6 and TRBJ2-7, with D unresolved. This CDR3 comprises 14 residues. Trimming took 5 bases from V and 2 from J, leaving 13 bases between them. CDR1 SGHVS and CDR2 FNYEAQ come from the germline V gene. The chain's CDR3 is CASSPLGKTYEQYF. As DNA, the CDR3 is TGTGCCAGCAGCCCCTTGGGGAAAACCTACGAGCAGTACTTC.

CDR3 sequence: CASSLTSGRGDNEQFF. The CDR3 DNA follows: TGTGCCAGCAGCTTAACTAGCGGGCGGGGGGACAATGAGCAGTTCTTC. The chain recombines TRBV7-3 with TRBJ2-1, with 8 bases aligning to TRBD2. Germline values: CDR1 SGHTA, CDR2 FQGTGA. Trimming removed 0 bases from V and 5 bases from J; junction bases left unmatched: 6. This CDR3 has 16 amino acids. The full variable domain, with the rest looked up from reference TRBV7-3 and TRBJ2-1, is GAGVSQTPSNKVTEKGKYVELRCDPISGHTALYWYRQSLGQGPEFLIYFQGTGAADDSGLPNDRFFAVRPEGSVSTLKIQRTERGDSAVYLCASSLTSGRGDNEQFFGPGTRLTVL.

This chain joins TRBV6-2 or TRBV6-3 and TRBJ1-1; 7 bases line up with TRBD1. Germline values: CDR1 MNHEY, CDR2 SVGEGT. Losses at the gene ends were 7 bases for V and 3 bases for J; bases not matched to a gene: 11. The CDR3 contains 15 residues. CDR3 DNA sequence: TGTGCCAGCACCTCCCTGGACAGGACAGACACTGAAGCTTTCTTT. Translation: CASTSLDRTDTEAFF.

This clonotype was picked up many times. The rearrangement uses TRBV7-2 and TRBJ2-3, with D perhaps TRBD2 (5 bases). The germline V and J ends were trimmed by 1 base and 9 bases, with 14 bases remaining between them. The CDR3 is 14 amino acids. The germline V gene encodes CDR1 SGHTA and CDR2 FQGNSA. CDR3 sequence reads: CASSLVPSPGTQYF. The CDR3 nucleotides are TGTGCCAGCAGCTTAGTGCCTAGCCCGGGGACGCAGTATTTT.

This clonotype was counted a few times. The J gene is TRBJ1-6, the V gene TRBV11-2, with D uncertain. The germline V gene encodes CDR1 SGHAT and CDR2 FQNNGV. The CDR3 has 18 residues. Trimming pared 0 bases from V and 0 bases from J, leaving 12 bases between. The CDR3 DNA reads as TGTGCCAGCAGCTTAGAGAATCGGCCGTACTCCTATAATTCACCCCTCCACTTT. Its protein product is CASSLENRPYSYNSPLHF.

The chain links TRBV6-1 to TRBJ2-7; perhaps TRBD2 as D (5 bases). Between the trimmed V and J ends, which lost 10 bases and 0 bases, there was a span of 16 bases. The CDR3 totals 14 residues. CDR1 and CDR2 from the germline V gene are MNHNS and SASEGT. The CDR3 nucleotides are TGTGCCACGTCCGTCGACTACAACTCCTACGAGCAGTACTTC. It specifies CATSVDYNSYEQYF.

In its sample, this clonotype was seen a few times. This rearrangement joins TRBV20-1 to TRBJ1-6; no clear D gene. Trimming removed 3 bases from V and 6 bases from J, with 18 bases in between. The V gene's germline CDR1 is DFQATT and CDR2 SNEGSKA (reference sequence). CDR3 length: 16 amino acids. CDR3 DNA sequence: TGCAGTGCTAGGGGAAACTTGGGGTTTCGTAATTCACCCCTCCACTTT. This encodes CSARGNLGFRNSPLHF.

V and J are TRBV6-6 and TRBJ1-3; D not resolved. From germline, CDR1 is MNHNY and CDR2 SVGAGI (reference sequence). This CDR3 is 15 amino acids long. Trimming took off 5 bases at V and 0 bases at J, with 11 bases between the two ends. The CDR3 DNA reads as TGTGCCAGCAGTCTTCCCGGGCACTCTGGAAACACCATATATTTT. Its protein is CASSLPGHSGNTIYF.

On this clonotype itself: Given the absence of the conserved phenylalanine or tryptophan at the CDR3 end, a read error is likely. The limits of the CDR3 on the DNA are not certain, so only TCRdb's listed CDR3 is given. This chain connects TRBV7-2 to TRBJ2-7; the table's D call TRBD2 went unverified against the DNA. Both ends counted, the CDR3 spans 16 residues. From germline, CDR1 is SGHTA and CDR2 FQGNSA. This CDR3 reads CASSPRLAGGVGEQSL.

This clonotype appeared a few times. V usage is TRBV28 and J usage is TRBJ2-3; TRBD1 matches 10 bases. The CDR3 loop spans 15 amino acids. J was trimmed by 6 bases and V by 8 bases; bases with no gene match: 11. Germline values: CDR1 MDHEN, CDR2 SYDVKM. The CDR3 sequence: CASVRGDRGSDTQYF. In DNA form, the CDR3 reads TGTGCCAGCGTGCGGGGGGACAGGGGATCGGATACGCAGTATTTT.

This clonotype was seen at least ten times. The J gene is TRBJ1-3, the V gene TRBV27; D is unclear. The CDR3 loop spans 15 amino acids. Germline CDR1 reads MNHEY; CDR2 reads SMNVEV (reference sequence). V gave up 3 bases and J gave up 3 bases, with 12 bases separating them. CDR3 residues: CASSLLGNLGNTIYF. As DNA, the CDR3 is TGTGCCAGCAGTTTGTTGGGGAACCTTGGAAACACCATATATTTT.

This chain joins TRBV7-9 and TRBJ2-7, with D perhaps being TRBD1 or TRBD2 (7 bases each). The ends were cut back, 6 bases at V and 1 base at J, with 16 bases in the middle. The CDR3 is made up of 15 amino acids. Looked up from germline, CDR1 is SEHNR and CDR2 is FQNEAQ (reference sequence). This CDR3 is CASSKQGRGSYEQYF. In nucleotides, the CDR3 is TGTGCCAGCAGTAAACAGGGGAGGGGATCCTACGAGCAGTACTTC.

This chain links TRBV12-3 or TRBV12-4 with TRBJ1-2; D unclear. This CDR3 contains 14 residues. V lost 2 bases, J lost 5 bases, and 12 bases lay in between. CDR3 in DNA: TGTGCCAGCAGTTTACGACCGGGTTCGTATGGCTACACCTTC. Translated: CASSLRPGSYGYTF.

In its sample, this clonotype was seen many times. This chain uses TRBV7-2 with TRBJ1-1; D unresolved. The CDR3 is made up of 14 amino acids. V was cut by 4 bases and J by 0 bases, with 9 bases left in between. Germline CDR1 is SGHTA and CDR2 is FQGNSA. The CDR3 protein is CASSSTPMNTEAFF. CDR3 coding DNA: TGTGCCAGCAGCTCGACACCGATGAACACTGAAGCTTTCTTT.